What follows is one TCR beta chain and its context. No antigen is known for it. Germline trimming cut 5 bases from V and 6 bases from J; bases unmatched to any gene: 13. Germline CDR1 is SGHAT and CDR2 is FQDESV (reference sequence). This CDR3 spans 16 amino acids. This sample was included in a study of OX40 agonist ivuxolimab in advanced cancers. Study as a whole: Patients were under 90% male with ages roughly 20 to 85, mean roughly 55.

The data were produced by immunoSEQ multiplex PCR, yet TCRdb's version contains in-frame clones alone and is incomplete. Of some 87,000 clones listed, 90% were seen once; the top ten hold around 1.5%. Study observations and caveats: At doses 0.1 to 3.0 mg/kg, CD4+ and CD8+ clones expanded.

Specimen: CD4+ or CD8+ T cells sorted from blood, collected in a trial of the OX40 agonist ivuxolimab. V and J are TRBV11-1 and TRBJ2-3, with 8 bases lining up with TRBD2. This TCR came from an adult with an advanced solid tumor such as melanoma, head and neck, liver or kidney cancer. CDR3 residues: CASSGQTGGGPDTQYF. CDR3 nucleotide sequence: TGTGCCAGCAGCGGTCAGACCGGGGGGGGACCGGATACGCAGTATTTT.